This entry lists 6 T cell receptor beta chains sequenced from one sample in a study of early T cells in non-severe SARS-CoV-2 infection. In TCRdb, the 5' RACE reads were re-called with MiXCR into one record per CDR3 protein. The sample includes 90,000 to 100,000 distinct CDR3 sequences, roughly 13% seen only once; the top ten take around 2%. Sequencing was performed on whole blood. Receptor source: an adult who was a healthcare worker with PCR-confirmed SARS-CoV-2 infection or an uninfected control (not recorded which).

This rearrangement joins TRBV2 to TRBJ2-3; no definite D call. CDR1 SNHLY and CDR2 FYNNEI come from the germline V gene. The CDR3 contains 13 residues. V lost 0 bases, J lost 5 bases, and 6 bases lay in between. CDR3 in DNA: TGTGCCAGCAGTGAAGCGCTTAGAGATACGCAGTATTTT. It codes for CASSEALRDTQYF.

In this sample, this clonotype turned up many times. The CDR3 DNA follows: TGTGCCAGCAGCTTAGGGTGGGACAGAACCTACGAGCAGTACTTC. Its protein is CASSLGWDRTYEQYF. V and J are TRBV11-2 and TRBJ2-7, with 7 positions matching TRBD1. Germline V gene sequence: CDR1 SGHAT, CDR2 FQNNGV. Germline trimming cut 1 base from V and 2 bases from J; bases unmatched to any gene: 5. The CDR3 consists of 15 residues.

This clonotype was counted a few times. J is TRBJ2-7 and V is TRBV6-6; 7 nucleotides match TRBD1. Trimming took 2 bases from V and 4 from J; bases not matched to a gene: 8. Germline CDR1 reads MNHNY; CDR2 reads SVGAGI (reference sequence). This CDR3 is 15 amino acids long. CDR3 residues: CASSYPPKGAYEQYF. The CDR3 coding sequence is TGTGCCAGCAGTTACCCTCCCAAGGGGGCGTACGAGCAGTACTTC.

The V and J genes are TRBV5-5 and TRBJ1-6; D may be TRBD1 (6 bases). V lost 4 bases and J lost 7, with 12 bases in between. Germline lookup yields CDR1 SGHKS and CDR2 YYEKEE (reference sequence). The CDR3 is 14 amino acids. CDR3 sequence: CASSPDRLNSPLHF. The CDR3 DNA reads as TGTGCCAGCAGCCCGGACAGATTGAATTCACCCCTCCACTTT.

This clonotype showed up many times. The gene calls are TRBV4-1 and TRBJ2-2, with D unresolved. The CDR3 extends over 16 amino acids. The V and J ends lost 4 bases and 6 bases respectively, with 18 bases between them. The germline gives CDR1 MGHRA, CDR2 YSYEKL. The CDR3 reads CASSPEPTVSPGELFF. The CDR3 region has the DNA TGCGCCAGCAGCCCAGAGCCGACCGTGAGCCCCGGGGAGCTGTTTTTT.

This chain connects TRBV5-5 to TRBJ2-3; 8 bases are shared with TRBD2. With 0 bases clipped from V and 5 bases from J, the junction kept 11 bases outside the gene matches. This CDR3 has 17 residues. Germline V gene lookup returns CDR1 SGHKS and CDR2 YYEKEE (reference sequence). CDR3 sequence reads: CASSLAVVGGAVDTQYF. CDR3 nucleotide sequence: TGTGCCAGCAGCTTGGCAGTCGTCGGGGGGGCGGTAGATACGCAGTATTTT.